The source of this T cell receptor beta chain is a study of cytomegalovirus exposure and HLA in healthy donors. Concerning this clone itself: Its antigen is currently unknown.

Primers included in the PCR were 60 Vbeta and 13 Jbeta primers. Sequencing used immunoSEQ multiplex PCR; TCRdb keeps in-frame clones, though not all of them. The sample shows some 77,000 clones, about 80% of them seen only once. The germline V gene encodes CDR1 MNHNS and CDR2 SASEGT. This CDR3 region has 14 residues. Trimming cost V 6 bases and J 5 bases; bases outside gene matches: 5. The study, taken as a whole, reports: Generally TCR sequences proved uncommon, though certain public TCRs appeared in numerous donors.

The sample comprised PBMCs. This clonotype was sampled from a woman in her 50s in good health and CMV-seropositive. This chain links TRBV6-1 with TRBJ1-5; 9 nucleotides match TRBD1. For the CDR3, the DNA is TGTGCCAGCAGCCCCACAGGGGGCGATCAGCCCCAGCATTTT. Protein: CASSPTGGDQPQHF.